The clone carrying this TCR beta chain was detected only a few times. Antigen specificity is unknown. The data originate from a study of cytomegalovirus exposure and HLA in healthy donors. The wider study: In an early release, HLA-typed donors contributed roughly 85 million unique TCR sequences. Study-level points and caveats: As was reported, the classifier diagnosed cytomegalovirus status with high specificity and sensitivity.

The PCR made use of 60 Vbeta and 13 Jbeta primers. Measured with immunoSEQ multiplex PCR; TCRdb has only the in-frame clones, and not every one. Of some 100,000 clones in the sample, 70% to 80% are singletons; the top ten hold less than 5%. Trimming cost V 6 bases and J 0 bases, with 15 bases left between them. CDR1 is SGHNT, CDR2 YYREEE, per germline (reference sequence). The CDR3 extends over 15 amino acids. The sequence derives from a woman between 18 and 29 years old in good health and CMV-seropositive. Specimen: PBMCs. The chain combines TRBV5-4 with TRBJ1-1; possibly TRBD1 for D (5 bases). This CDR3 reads CASTSGTNMNTEAFF. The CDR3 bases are TGTGCCAGCACCAGCGGGACGAATATGAACACTGAAGCTTTCTTT.